A single sample gave rise to the 32 T cell receptor beta chains below, sequenced in a study of blood T cell repertoires in COVID-19. Using immunoSEQ multiplex PCR, the repertoire was profiled, and TCRdb retains in-frame clones only, with some absent. This sample yields 65,000 to 100,000 clones, of which about 84% are seen a single time; around 13% belongs to the top ten. The sequenced sample consisted of peripheral blood. These receptors all stem from a human donor in a cohort sampled during active COVID-19.

This chain uses TRBV16 with TRBJ2-5, with 9 bases matching TRBD1. Trimming at V came to 2 bases and at J to 10 bases, leaving 8 bases not matched to a gene. Looked up from germline, CDR1 is KGHSY and CDR2 is FQNENV. This CDR3 comprises 14 residues. CDR3 sequence: CASSQGTGSRDQYF. Here the CDR3 DNA reads TGTGCCAGCAGCCAAGGGACAGGGTCTCGGGACCAGTACTTC.

This sequence joins TRBV19 and TRBJ1-2; D possibly corresponds to TRBD1 (6 bases). Germline V lookup: CDR1 LNHDA, CDR2 SQIVND (reference sequence). Between the trimmed V and J ends, which lost 3 bases and 2 bases, there was a span of 13 bases. The CDR3 covers 15 residues. CDR3 nucleotides: TGTGCCAGTAGTATTTCGGTTGGGGGCAACTATGGCTACACCTTC. Translation gives CASSISVGGNYGYTF.

The chain employs TRBV5-6 and TRBJ2-1; a weak D match, TRBD1 (6 bases). Germline CDR1 SGHDT, CDR2 YYEEEE. The CDR3 is 11 residues long. Trimming took 3 bases from V and 15 from J, leaving 13 bases between them. The CDR3 region has the DNA TGTGCCAGCAGCTATGACAGGTTGTGGTTCTTC. Translation gives CASSYDRLWFF.

The gene calls are TRBV7-8 and TRBJ2-7; 8 bases map to TRBD2. V shed 4 bases, J shed 1 base, and the junction held 9 bases outside the gene matches. Germline V gene sequence: CDR1 SGHVS, CDR2 FQNEAQ. The CDR3 is 16 amino acids. DNA for the CDR3: TGTGCCAGCAGCTCCTTGGCGGGCGGGGGGTCCTACGAGCAGTACTTC. Protein sequence: CASSSLAGGGSYEQYF.

The chain's CDR3 is CASSPGTGNGYTF. CDR3 nucleotides: TGCGCCAGCAGCCCCGGGACAGGGAACGGCTACACCTTC. V and J are TRBV5-1 and TRBJ1-2, with TRBD1 matching 9 bases. This CDR3 has 13 residues. The germline V gene encodes CDR1 SGHRS and CDR2 YFSETQ. Trimming at V came to 4 bases and at J to 8 bases, leaving 6 bases not matched to a gene.

This sequence joins TRBV10-2 and TRBJ2-3, with D possibly TRBD2 on 6 matching bases. Per germline, CDR1 WSHSY and CDR2 SAAADI. This CDR3 contains 14 residues. Trimming cost V 8 bases and J 0 bases, with 12 bases left between them. CDR3 protein: CASRSGQSTDTQYF. CDR3 sequence (DNA): TGCGCCAGCCGAAGCGGGCAAAGCACAGATACGCAGTATTTT.

This rearrangement joins TRBV25-1 to TRBJ1-5, with D perhaps matching TRBD1 (6 bases). This CDR3 is 15 amino acids long. V lost 3 bases to trimming and J lost 3 bases, with 12 bases between them. From germline, CDR1 is MGHDK and CDR2 SYGVNS. DNA for the CDR3: TGTGCCAGCAGTGACCAGGGGAGACCCAATCAGCCCCAGCATTTT. Amino acid sequence: CASSDQGRPNQPQHF.

The chain carries TRBV12-5 and TRBJ2-7, with 8 bases lining up with TRBD1. V gave up 0 bases and J gave up 2 bases; unmatched junction bases: 6. Germline CDR1 is LGHNT and CDR2 is FRNRAP. This CDR3 spans 16 amino acids. The DNA for the CDR3 is TGTGCTAGTGGTTTGGTACTGGGGACAGGTCCCTACGAGCAGTACTTC. Translated: CASGLVLGTGPYEQYF.

Worth noting for this clone: An end of the junction differs from the germline gene, which may be a read error. This chain connects TRBV7-9 to TRBJ1-6; 7 nucleotides match TRBD1. CDR3 length: 15 amino acids. Germline CDR1 SEHNR, CDR2 FQNEAQ (reference sequence). The CDR3 sequence: CASRAGTAYNSPLHF. DNA of the CDR3: TGTGCCAGCAGGGCCGGGACAGCCTACAATTCACCCCTCCACTTT.

The V call is TRBV9, the J call TRBJ2-7, with 12 bases lining up with TRBD1. V was pared by 3 bases and J by 7 bases, with 8 bases of the junction left unmatched. Germline lookup yields CDR1 SGDLS and CDR2 YYNGEE. This CDR3 has 15 residues. The CDR3 bases are TGTGCCAGCAGCGGAGGGGGACAGGGGGCGAGAGAGCAGTACTTC. Protein: CASSGGGQGAREQYF.

The V gene is TRBV7-2, the J gene TRBJ2-3, with 11 bases matching TRBD2. The V gene end was trimmed by 2 bases and the J gene end by 10 bases; junction bases not matched to a gene: 14. Germline CDR1 and CDR2: SGHTA and FQGNSA. The CDR3 runs 17 residues. CDR3 amino acids: CASSLTSGSGGAGSQYF. In nucleotides, the CDR3 is TGTGCCAGCAGCTTAACATCGGGTAGCGGGGGGGCCGGTTCGCAGTATTTT.

This chain uses TRBV5-6 with TRBJ2-7, with 11 bases aligning to TRBD1. CDR1 and CDR2 from the germline V gene are SGHDT and YYEEEE. CDR3 length: 15 residues. After removal of 4 bases from V and 5 bases from J, the junction contained 8 bases not matched to a gene. CDR3 nucleotides: TGTGCCAGCAGCATTCACCGGACAGGGGGCAACGAGCAGTACTTC. The encoded protein is CASSIHRTGGNEQYF.

The chain joins TRBV5-4 to TRBJ2-3; the D gene is possibly TRBD2 (6 bases). Germline CDR1 and CDR2: SGHNT and YYREEE (reference sequence). With 2 bases removed from V and 4 bases from J, the gap between germline ends came to 14 bases. There are 15 residues in the CDR3. For the CDR3, the DNA is TGTGCCAGCAGCTTACTACTAGCTCAGCCAGATACGCAGTATTTT. It encodes CASSLLLAQPDTQYF.

The rearrangement uses TRBV7-9 and TRBJ1-2; D unclear. With 1 base removed from V and 7 bases from J, the gap between germline ends came to 13 bases. CDR3 length equals 14 residues. CDR1 is SEHNR and CDR2 is FQNEAQ in the germline V gene (reference sequence). The CDR3 region is CASSLDLVSGGYTF. In DNA form, the CDR3 reads TGTGCCAGCAGCTTAGATCTCGTGAGTGGTGGCTACACCTTC.

The chain couples TRBV6-6 to TRBJ2-2; D possibly corresponds to TRBD2 (5 bases). Germline V gives CDR1 MNHNY, CDR2 SVGAGI (reference sequence). The length of the CDR3 is 13 residues. V was trimmed by 3 bases and J by 6 bases, leaving 8 bases between them. CDR3 residues: CASSYQRAGELFF. The CDR3 DNA follows: TGTGCCAGCAGTTATCAGAGGGCCGGGGAGCTGTTTTTT.

This clone came up a few times. The V gene is TRBV19, the J gene TRBJ1-2; D is perhaps TRBD1 (6 bases). V lost 2 bases, J lost 1 base, and 11 bases lay in between. Germline V lookup: CDR1 LNHDA, CDR2 SQIVND (reference sequence). This CDR3 is 15 amino acids long. The CDR3 spells CASSISAGDNYGYTF. The CDR3 DNA reads as TGTGCCAGTAGTATATCCGCAGGGGATAACTATGGCTACACCTTC.

This clone was seen a handful of times. The rearrangement links TRBV27 to TRBJ1-2; D call uncertain. This CDR3 has 14 amino acids. With 3 bases removed from V and 1 base from J, the gap between germline ends came to 9 bases. The germline gives CDR1 MNHEY, CDR2 SMNVEV (reference sequence). CDR3 sequence: CASSFSSFNYGYTF. In DNA form, the CDR3 reads TGTGCCAGCAGTTTTAGCAGCTTTAACTATGGCTACACCTTC.

The chain carries TRBV5-1 and TRBJ1-5; unclear D gene. This CDR3 comprises 13 residues. The V end was cut by 2 bases, the J end by 5 bases, with 8 bases between. Germline V lookup: CDR1 SGHRS, CDR2 YFSETQ. The DNA for the CDR3 is TGCGCCAGCAGCTTTGGGCTTGATCAGCCCCAGCATTTT. Translating gives CASSFGLDQPQHF.

This rearrangement joins TRBV18 to TRBJ2-2, with D perhaps matching TRBD1 (5 bases). V gave up 5 bases and J gave up 4 bases, with 11 bases separating them. Germline CDR1 and CDR2: KGHSH and LQKENI. The CDR3 totals 14 residues. The CDR3 reads CASSSDQGTGELFF. For the CDR3, the DNA is TGTGCCAGCTCATCCGACCAGGGCACCGGGGAGCTGTTTTTT.

This chain connects TRBV4-1 to TRBJ2-1; 11 positions match TRBD2. The germline CDR1 and CDR2 sequences are MGHRA and YSYEKL. This CDR3 region has 16 residues. V was pared by 2 bases and J by 7 bases, with 7 bases of the junction left unmatched. The CDR3 region has the DNA TGCGCCAGCAGCCAACCGGGGACTAGCGGAGGGAATGAGCAGTTCTTC. This encodes CASSQPGTSGGNEQFF.

The chain recombines TRBV6-5 with TRBJ2-1; 8 bases agree with TRBD2. Per the germline V gene, CDR1 is MNHEY and CDR2 is SVGAGI. There are 13 residues in the CDR3. Germline trimming cut 8 bases from V and 6 bases from J; bases unmatched to any gene: 6. CDR3 in DNA: TGTGCCAGCCTGGCTCGGGGGGGCAATGAGCAGTTCTTC. Protein sequence: CASLARGGNEQFF.

This clone appeared once. The rearrangement uses TRBV28 and TRBJ2-1; 8 bases align to TRBD1. Per germline, CDR1 MDHEN and CDR2 SYDVKM. Losses at the gene ends were 7 bases for V and 8 bases for J; bases not matched to a gene: 13. The CDR3 length is 15 residues. The CDR3 spells CASTPIGTGGDEQFF. The CDR3 DNA follows: TGTGCCAGCACCCCTATAGGGACAGGAGGCGATGAGCAGTTCTTC.

The V gene is TRBV19, the J gene TRBJ1-5; perhaps TRBD1 as D (5 bases). Between the trimmed V and J ends, which lost 6 bases and 7 bases, there was a span of 19 bases. Germline CDR1 is LNHDA and CDR2 is SQIVND (reference sequence). CDR3 length equals 15 residues. This chain's CDR3 is CASRPPSVPGQPQHF. Here the CDR3 DNA reads TGTGCCAGTAGGCCGCCGTCTGTGCCAGGGCAGCCCCAGCATTTT.

V and J are TRBV18 and TRBJ1-5; tentatively, D is TRBD1 (6 bases). CDR1 and CDR2 (germline): KGHSH, LQKENI. Trimming pared 6 bases from V and 5 bases from J, leaving 14 bases between. CDR3 length: 14 amino acids. The DNA for the CDR3 is TGTGCCAGCTCGCCCCGGGACATCGATCAGCCCCAGCATTTT. Protein product: CASSPRDIDQPQHF.

The chain uses TRBV19 and TRBJ2-3; TRBD1 aligns across 7 bases. The CDR3 totals 17 residues. The trim removed 9 bases at V and 1 base at J, leaving 16 bases unmatched. Germline V CDR1 and CDR2: LNHDA, SQIVND (reference sequence). The CDR3 spells CASRDSPTIWGTDTQYF. CDR3 DNA sequence: TGTGCCAGCCGGGACAGCCCCACTATTTGGGGCACAGATACGCAGTATTTT.

This chain connects TRBV7-9 to TRBJ2-7, with 8 nucleotides matching TRBD2. The germline V gene has CDR1 SEHNR and CDR2 FQNEAQ (reference sequence). V lost 0 bases and J lost 6; bases outside the gene matches: 10. The CDR3 sequence is 16 residues long. The CDR3 here is CASSLALAGGYGEQYF. In DNA form, the CDR3 reads TGTGCCAGCAGCTTAGCTTTGGCGGGGGGTTATGGCGAGCAGTACTTC.

The CDR3 region is CASSSTSGVGSYNEQFF. CDR3 sequence (DNA): TGTGCCAGCAGCTCGACTAGCGGAGTGGGCTCCTACAATGAGCAGTTCTTC. V gene TRBV7-7 combines with J gene TRBJ2-1; 9 bases are shared with TRBD2. V lost 4 bases and J lost 0; bases outside the gene matches: 7. This CDR3 spans 17 amino acids. CDR1 SSHAT and CDR2 FNYEAQ come from the germline V gene (reference sequence). Using reference TRBV7-7 and TRBJ2-1 for the parts outside the CDR3, the full variable domain is GAGVSQSPRYKVTKRGQDVTLRCDPISSHATLYWYQQALGQGPEFLTYFNYEAQPDKSGLPSDRFSAERPEGSISTLTIQRTEQRDSAMYRCASSSTSGVGSYNEQFFGPGTRLTVL.

The chain combines TRBV5-4 with TRBJ2-3; D gene ambiguous. The CDR3 is made up of 14 amino acids. The germline gives CDR1 SGHNT, CDR2 YYREEE (reference sequence). The ends were cut back, 4 bases at V and 1 base at J, with 10 bases in the middle. The CDR3 nucleotides are TGTGCCAGCAGCCTTCTAGATGGCACAGATACGCAGTATTTT. Protein product: CASSLLDGTDTQYF.

The V call is TRBV27, the J call TRBJ1-2; weak D call: TRBD1 (6 bases). Germline values: CDR1 MNHEY, CDR2 SMNVEV (reference sequence). CDR3 length: 13 residues. V was clipped by 3 bases and J by 4 bases, with 9 bases between them. The CDR3 here is CASSFRGGYGYTF. Written as DNA, the CDR3 is TGTGCCAGCAGTTTTAGGGGGGGCTATGGCTACACCTTC.

This chain joins TRBV28 and TRBJ2-1; the match to TRBD2 covers 13 bases. CDR1 and CDR2 from the germline V gene are MDHEN and SYDVKM. This CDR3 has 17 amino acids. V gave up 5 bases and J gave up 8 bases; unmatched junction bases: 12. CDR3 sequence: CASSPRGRTSGGDEQFF. In nucleotides, the CDR3 is TGTGCCAGCAGTCCCCGGGGCAGGACTAGCGGGGGTGATGAGCAGTTCTTC.

The sample holds one count of this clone. The V and J genes are TRBV3-1 (or the pseudogene TRBV3-2) and TRBJ2-7; a possible D gene is TRBD2 (5 bases). V was clipped by 3 bases and J by 1 base, with 16 bases between them. The V gene's germline CDR1 is LGHDT and CDR2 YNNKEL (reference sequence). The CDR3 has 16 residues. The CDR3 region has the DNA TGTGCCAGCAGCCATTCGGCTAGCATCAGGTCCTACGAGCAGTACTTC. It yields the protein CASSHSASIRSYEQYF.

This chain connects TRBV13 to TRBJ1-1; D perhaps matches TRBD1 (5 bases). V dropped 7 bases and J dropped 4 bases, with 22 bases sitting between them. The CDR3 spans 16 residues. CDR1 is PRHDT, CDR2 FYEKMQ, per germline (reference sequence). The CDR3 region has the DNA TGTGCCAGCAACTCTGGGGATTGGGGACTTAGCACTGAAGCTTTCTTT. It translates to CASNSGDWGLSTEAFF.